These T cell receptor beta chains were read from a single sample in a study of blood T cell repertoires in COVID-19. Method: immunoSEQ multiplex PCR; TCRdb's copy keeps in-frame clones and lacks some. This sample has 160,000 or so clones, with 70% to 90% found just once. Specimen: peripheral blood. Source of these receptors: a man in his fifties or sixties with acute or convalescent COVID-19. The CDR3 runs from the conserved cysteine through the conserved F or W. The D gene is left open where the match is weak. A clone size is listed for some rows: how often the clone was seen (once, few, many), or a class if it is expanded.

v_call: TRBV4-1
clone_size: .
j_call: TRBJ1-3
d_call: .
cdr3_nt: TGCGCCAGCAGCCAAGTTCCCCAGGGGAAGAGTGGAAACACCATATATTTT
cdr3_aa: CASSQVPQGKSGNTIYF

v_call: TRBV30
clone_size: .
j_call: TRBJ1-4
d_call: .
cdr3_nt: TGTGCCTGGAACAAGGGGTTCTCTAATGAAAAACTGTTTTTT
cdr3_aa: CAWNKGFSNEKLFF

v_call: TRBV9
clone_size: .
j_call: TRBJ1-1
d_call: .
cdr3_nt: TGTGCCAGCAGCGTAGAAGGGCAGGGGAACACTGAAGCTTTCTTT
cdr3_aa: CASSVEGQGNTEAFF

v_call: TRBV7-2
clone_size: .
j_call: TRBJ2-5
d_call: .
cdr3_nt: TGTGCCAGCAGCTCGAGGGGGTATTCGAAGACCCAGTACTTC
cdr3_aa: CASSSRGYSKTQYF

v_call: TRBV11-2
clone_size: .
j_call: TRBJ1-1
d_call: .
cdr3_nt: TGTGCCAGCAGCCCTTGGACAGTCCCGAAAGCTTTCTTT
cdr3_aa: CASSPWTVPKAFF

v_call: TRBV11-2
clone_size: .
j_call: TRBJ2-1
d_call: TRBD2
cdr3_nt: TGTGCCAGCAACCCCCCGGGACTAGCGGGGGGGCTTAATACGAATGAGCAGTTCTTC
cdr3_aa: CASNPPGLAGGLNTNEQFF

v_call: TRBV19
clone_size: .
j_call: TRBJ1-6
d_call: .
cdr3_nt: TGTGCCAGTGGAGGGCGCCTTGACTATAATTCACCCCTCCACTTT
cdr3_aa: CASGGRLDYNSPLHF

v_call: TRBV5-1
clone_size: .
j_call: TRBJ1-1
d_call: .
cdr3_nt: TGCGCCAGCAGCTTGGCTCCTACAGCTAACACTGAAGCTTTCTTT
cdr3_aa: CASSLAPTANTEAFF

v_call: TRBV5-6
clone_size: .
j_call: TRBJ1-2
d_call: TRBD1
cdr3_nt: TGTGCCAGCAGCTCGACAGGGGGCGTCGATGGCTACACCTTC
cdr3_aa: CASSSTGGVDGYTF

v_call: TRBV7-9
clone_size: .
j_call: TRBJ1-2
d_call: TRBD1
cdr3_nt: TGTGCCAGCAGCCCAGGACCCCGGGACAGATTCTCTGGCTACACCTTC
cdr3_aa: CASSPGPRDRFSGYTF

v_call: TRBV4-3
clone_size: .
j_call: TRBJ1-4
d_call: TRBD1
cdr3_nt: TGCGCCAGCAGCCAGGACAGGTTTAATGAAAAACTGTTTTTT
cdr3_aa: CASSQDRFNEKLFF

v_call: TRBV7-6
clone_size: .
j_call: TRBJ2-1
d_call: TRBD2
cdr3_nt: TGTGCCAGCAGCTTCTCCCGAGCGGGGGCTTCCTACAATGAGCAGTTCTTC
cdr3_aa: CASSFSRAGASYNEQFF

v_call: TRBV10-3
clone_size: .
j_call: TRBJ2-3
d_call: .
cdr3_nt: TGTGCCATCAGGGACAGTAGCACAGATACGCAGTATTTT
cdr3_aa: CAIRDSSTDTQYF

v_call: TRBV14
clone_size: once
j_call: TRBJ1-3
d_call: .
cdr3_nt: TGTGCCAGCAGCCAACGTCGACTGGGAAACACCATATATTTT
cdr3_aa: CASSQRRLGNTIYF

v_call: TRBV12-3/TRBV12-4
clone_size: .
j_call: TRBJ1-5
d_call: .
cdr3_nt: TGTGCCAGCAGTGAACAGGGACAACAGCCCCAGCATTTT
cdr3_aa: CASSEQGQQPQHF

v_call: TRBV6-5
clone_size: .
j_call: TRBJ2-1
d_call: .
cdr3_nt: TGTGCCAGCAGTTACTCGAGCCTTAATGAGCAGTTCTTC
cdr3_aa: CASSYSSLNEQFF

v_call: TRBV5-4
clone_size: once
j_call: TRBJ1-5
d_call: .
cdr3_nt: TGTGCCAGCAGCCGCCTAGGTTCCAATCAGCCCCAGCATTTT
cdr3_aa: CASSRLGSNQPQHF

v_call: TRBV2
clone_size: .
j_call: TRBJ1-1
d_call: TRBD1
cdr3_nt: TGTGCCAGCGGAAAGGGGACAGGGGGCACTGAAGCTTTCTTT
cdr3_aa: CASGKGTGGTEAFF

v_call: TRBV7-9
clone_size: .
j_call: TRBJ1-3
d_call: .
cdr3_nt: TGTGCCAGCAGCTTAGGGGCAGGGGCTGGAAACACCATATATTTT
cdr3_aa: CASSLGAGAGNTIYF

v_call: TRBV19
clone_size: .
j_call: TRBJ1-2
d_call: TRBD1
cdr3_nt: TGTGCCAGTAGTTTCCCGGACAGGGGATACTATGGCTACACCTTC
cdr3_aa: CASSFPDRGYYGYTF

v_call: TRBV19
clone_size: .
j_call: TRBJ1-2
d_call: .
cdr3_nt: TGTGCCAGTAGTACTATAACAGGGAGTACCTATGGCTACACCTTC
cdr3_aa: CASSTITGSTYGYTF

v_call: TRBV19
clone_size: .
j_call: TRBJ2-2
d_call: .
cdr3_nt: TGTGCCGGTGGCAGGGGATACACCGGGGAGCTGTTTTTT
cdr3_aa: CAGGRGYTGELFF